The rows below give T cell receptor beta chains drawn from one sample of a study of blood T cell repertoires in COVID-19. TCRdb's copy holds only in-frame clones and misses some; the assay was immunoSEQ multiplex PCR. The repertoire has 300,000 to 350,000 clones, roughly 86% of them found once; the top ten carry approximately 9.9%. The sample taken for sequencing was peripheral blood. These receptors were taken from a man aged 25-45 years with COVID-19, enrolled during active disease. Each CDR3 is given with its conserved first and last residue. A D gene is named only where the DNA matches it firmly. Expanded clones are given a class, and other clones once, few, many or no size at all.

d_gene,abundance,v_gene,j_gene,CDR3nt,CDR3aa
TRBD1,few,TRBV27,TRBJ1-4,TGTGCCAGCACGGACAGGGGGCCTAATGAAAAACTGTTTTTT,CASTDRGPNEKLFF
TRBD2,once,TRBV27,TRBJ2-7,TGTGCCACCCGGGGGCTAGCGGGAACCTTCTACGAGCAGTACTTC,CATRGLAGTFYEQYF
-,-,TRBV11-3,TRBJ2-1,TGTGCCAGCAGCTTAGAAGGGAGTGAGCAGTTCTTC,CASSLEGSEQFF
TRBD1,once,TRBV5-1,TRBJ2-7,TGCGCCAGCAGCCCATCCCCGGGACAGGGAAACTACGAGCAGTACTTC,CASSPSPGQGNYEQYF
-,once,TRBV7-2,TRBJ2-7,TGTGCCAGCAGCTTAGCGGTTCTAGGGGGCGAGCAGTACTTC,CASSLAVLGGEQYF
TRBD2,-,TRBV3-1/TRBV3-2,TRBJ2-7,TGTGCCAGCAGCCAAGGTGCCTTAGCGGGACCCCGCTACGAGCAGTACTTC,CASSQGALAGPRYEQYF
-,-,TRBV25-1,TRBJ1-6,TGTGCCAGCAGTGAATTAATCGGGGAGGGCCGTTCACCCCTCCACTTT,CASSELIGEGRSPLHF
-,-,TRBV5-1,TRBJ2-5,TGCGCCAGCAGCTTAAGGACACAAGAGACCCAGTACTTC,CASSLRTQETQYF
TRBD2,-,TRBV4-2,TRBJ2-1,TGTGCCAGCAGCCAAGATTTACTAGCGGGAACGTACTCCTACAATGAGCAGTTCTTC,CASSQDLLAGTYSYNEQFF
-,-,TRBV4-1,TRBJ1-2,TGCGCCAGCAGCCAAGAGAGGAATCCTACCTCCACCTATGGCTACACCTTC,CASSQERNPTSTYGYTF
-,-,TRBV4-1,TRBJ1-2,TGCGCCAGCAGCCAAGATGACAGGCCTTACTATGGCTACACCTTC,CASSQDDRPYYGYTF
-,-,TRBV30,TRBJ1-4,TGTGCCTGGAGTGTACCACAGGAAAAACTGTTTTTT,CAWSVPQEKLFF
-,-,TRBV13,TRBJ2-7,TGTGCCAGCAGCTTCCCGGGAATTTACGAGCAGTACTTC,CASSFPGIYEQYF
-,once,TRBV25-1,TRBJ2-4,TGTGCCAGCAGTGATCTCACGGTCAAAAACATTCAGTACTTC,CASSDLTVKNIQYF
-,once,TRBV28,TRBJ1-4,TGTGCCAGCAGTTTTCCGGGTACTGAAAAACTGTTTTTT,CASSFPGTEKLFF
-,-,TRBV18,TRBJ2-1,TGTGCCAGCTCACCATCGGACAGCAACAATGAGCAGTTCTTC,CASSPSDSNNEQFF
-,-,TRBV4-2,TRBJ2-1,TGTGCCAGCAGCCTATATTGGGGTCGGCAGGAGGAGATGTGGGCGGGGTTCTTC,CASSLYWGRQEEMWAGFF
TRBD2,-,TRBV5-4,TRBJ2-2,TGTGCCAGCAGCCCCCTAGCGGGAGGTTACACCGGGGAGCTGTTTTTT,CASSPLAGGYTGELFF
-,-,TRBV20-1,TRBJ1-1,TGCAGTGCTCGACAGGCGAGCAATGATTTCTTT,CSARQASNDFF
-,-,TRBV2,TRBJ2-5,TGTGCCAGCAGTGAAAGCCGCAACCAAGAGACCCAGTACTTC,CASSESRNQETQYF
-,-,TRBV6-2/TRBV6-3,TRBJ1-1,TGTGCCAGCAGCCGTACAGGGTCCACTGAAGCTTTCTTT,CASSRTGSTEAFF
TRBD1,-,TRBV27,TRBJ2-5,TGTGCCAGCAGTTTAAGGGGGCGCCGAGAGACCCAGTACTTC,CASSLRGRRETQYF
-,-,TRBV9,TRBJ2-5,TGTGCCAGCAGCGTAGATCAGGGAGGGACCCAGTACTTC,CASSVDQGGTQYF
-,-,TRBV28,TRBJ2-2,TGTGCCAGCAGTTTAATAGGGGTTGGCGGGGAGCTGTTTTTT,CASSLIGVGGELFF
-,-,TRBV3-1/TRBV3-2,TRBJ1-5,TGTGCCAGCAGCCTTAAACGGACAGTTAGCTATCAGCCCCAGCATTTT,CASSLKRTVSYQPQHF
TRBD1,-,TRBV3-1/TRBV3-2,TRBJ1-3,TGTGCCAGCAGCCTGACAGGGTTCTCTGGAAACACCATATATTTT,CASSLTGFSGNTIYF
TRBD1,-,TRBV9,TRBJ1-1,TGTGCCAGCAGCGTAGCTACCACAGGGGGCGTTCTGAACACTGAAGCTTTCTTT,CASSVATTGGVLNTEAFF
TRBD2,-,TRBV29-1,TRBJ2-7,TGCAGCGTGGTGCGGGAGGGCTACGAGCAGTACTTC,CSVVREGYEQYF
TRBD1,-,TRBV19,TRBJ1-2,TGTGCCAGTAGTATAGGGACAGGTCGCTATGGCTACACCTTC,CASSIGTGRYGYTF
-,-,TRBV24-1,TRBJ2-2,TGTGCCACCAGTTCGCCGGGAAGCACCGGGGAGCTGTTTTTT,CATSSPGSTGELFF
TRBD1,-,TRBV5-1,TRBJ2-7,TGCGCCAGCAGCCTCTTGGTTGGCGCAGGGGGTAATTCCTACGAGCAGTACTTC,CASSLLVGAGGNSYEQYF